These 21 T cell receptor beta chains originate from one sample sequenced in a study of blood T cells in healthy people across ages. Together with a sample-barcoded 5' primer, a J-beta primer mix was included in a second PCR lasting about 7 to 12 cycles. TCRdb reprocessed the 5' RACE reads via MiXCR and lists one record per CDR3 protein. This sample has around 800,000 distinct CDR3 sequences, with roughly 25% found just once. These same records also appear under a second study, on T cells of mothers and their children.

The sequenced sample consisted of blood. These receptors originate from a boy younger than 18 in good health.

The genes are TRBV6-1 and TRBJ2-5; the match to TRBD2 covers 8 bases. Germline assignment: CDR1 MNHNS and CDR2 SASEGT. CDR3 length equals 17 residues. The V gene end was trimmed by 1 base and the J gene end by 5 bases; junction bases not matched to a gene: 12. The CDR3 loop reads CASSEVSGGAGLETQYF. CDR3 nucleotides: TGTGCCAGCAGTGAAGTATCCGGGGGGGCCGGGTTGGAGACCCAGTACTTC.

This clonotype was seen a few times. The rearrangement links TRBV6-2 or TRBV6-3 to TRBJ2-2; D ambiguous. The CDR3 contains 13 residues. With 4 bases removed from V and 7 bases from J, the gap between germline ends came to 10 bases. The germline V gene encodes CDR1 MNHEY and CDR2 SVGEGT. CDR3 nucleotide sequence: TGTGCCAGCAGTTCCCGGTTGTACGGGGAGCTGTTTTTT. Translated: CASSSRLYGELFF.

This clonotype was counted ten times or more. The V call is TRBV28, the J call TRBJ2-2; D remains ambiguous. Trimming removed 6 bases at V and 0 bases at J, with 5 bases between. The CDR3 consists of 13 residues. Germline values: CDR1 MDHEN, CDR2 SYDVKM. The CDR3 is CASRGPNTGELFF. CDR3 sequence (DNA): TGTGCCAGCAGGGGCCCGAACACCGGGGAGCTGTTTTTT.

The table lists this clonotype with a few counts. The chain joins TRBV20-1 to TRBJ2-1, with a possible D match to TRBD2 (7 bases). V was shortened by 4 bases and J by 10 bases, with 20 bases between the two germline ends. Germline V lookup: CDR1 DFQATT, CDR2 SNEGSKA (reference sequence). The CDR3 runs to 14 residues. CDR3 loop: CSAKLGGGRAEQFF. The CDR3 bases are TGCAGTGCTAAGCTTGGGGGGGGCCGGGCGGAGCAGTTCTTC.

The sample holds many counts of this clonotype. The gene calls are TRBV29-1 and TRBJ2-2; TRBD1 might be the D (5 bases). CDR1 and CDR2 (germline): SQVTM, ANQGSEA. Trimming removed 2 bases at V and 1 base at J, with 8 bases between. CDR3 length equals 14 residues. The CDR3 DNA sequence: TGCAGCGTTGAAAAGGGGTTGAACACCGGGGAGCTGTTTTTT. Translation gives CSVEKGLNTGELFF.

The CDR3, as DNA: TGTGCCAGCAGTCCTGAATATGGCTACACCTTC. Its translation is CASSPEYGYTF. The chain employs TRBV6-2 or TRBV6-3 and TRBJ1-2; D uncertain. V gave up 5 bases and J gave up 5 bases, with 6 bases separating them. The CDR3 loop spans 11 amino acids. In germline, CDR1 is MNHEY, CDR2 SVGEGT.

The V gene is TRBV12-3 or TRBV12-4, the J gene TRBJ1-4; no firm D call. The CDR3 contains 15 residues. V lost 6 bases to trimming and J lost 8 bases, with 19 bases between them. The chain's CDR3 is CASRARTSLGEKLFF. In DNA form, the CDR3 reads TGTGCCAGCAGGGCTCGGACTAGTTTAGGGGAAAAACTGTTTTTT.

The V gene is TRBV6-5, the J gene TRBJ2-7; D may correspond to TRBD1 or TRBD2 (5 bases each). Per germline, CDR1 MNHEY and CDR2 SVGAGI. V was clipped by 2 bases and J by 3 bases, with 14 bases between them. The CDR3 spans 15 residues. The CDR3 region has the DNA TGTGCCAGCAGTTACCTGGGACCTACTATCTACGAGCAGTACTTC. Amino acids: CASSYLGPTIYEQYF.

The chain combines TRBV2 with TRBJ2-5, with D possibly matching TRBD1 (6 bases). Germline lookup yields CDR1 SNHLY and CDR2 FYNNEI. The CDR3 has 14 amino acids. Trimming took 5 bases from V and 0 from J, leaving 10 bases between them. Here the CDR3 DNA reads TGTGCCAGCAGTAAAAGGACAGACCAAGAGACCCAGTACTTC. Its protein product is CASSKRTDQETQYF.

The V call is TRBV4-1, the J call TRBJ1-1, with 9 bases that match TRBD1. Germline lookup yields CDR1 MGHRA and CDR2 YSYEKL. CDR3 length equals 18 residues. V lost 2 bases to trimming and J lost 3 bases; unmatched junction nucleotides: 13. The CDR3 region is CASSQPLGTGLRDTEAFF. DNA of the CDR3: TGCGCCAGCAGCCAACCTCTCGGGACAGGGCTTAGGGACACTGAAGCTTTCTTT.

This clonotype was counted only a few times. This rearrangement joins TRBV20-1 to TRBJ2-5; maybe TRBD2 (5 bases). The J call may be mistaken, given a closer DNA end match to TRBJ2-1. The germline V gene encodes CDR1 DFQATT and CDR2 SNEGSKA (reference sequence). The CDR3 has 13 amino acids. This chain's CDR3 is CSANPGLGNEQFF. In DNA, the CDR3 is TGCAGTGCTAACCCGGGGTTGGGGAATGAGCAGTTCTTC.

This clonotype was seen a few times. The rearrangement uses TRBV27 and TRBJ2-4; possibly TRBD1 or TRBD2 for D (6 bases each). This CDR3 is built from 16 residues. The germline gives CDR1 MNHEY, CDR2 SMNVEV (reference sequence). The V gene lost 7 bases and the J gene lost 7 bases, with 23 bases spanning the gap. Written as DNA, the CDR3 is TGTGCCAGCATGGCCCGGAGGGGGACGGAAAGGAACATTCAGTACTTC. This translates into CASMARRGTERNIQYF.

The CDR3 sequence is CASHRGGTKAYEQYF. CDR3 coding DNA: TGTGCCAGCCACCGCGGGGGGACAAAAGCATACGAGCAGTACTTC. The chain carries TRBV28 and TRBJ2-7; 8 bases are a match to TRBD2. The CDR3 runs 15 residues. Germline loops: CDR1 MDHEN, CDR2 SYDVKM. V lost 8 bases and J lost 4; bases outside the gene matches: 13.

This rearrangement joins TRBV5-1 to TRBJ2-5, with TRBD2 identical over 11 bases. The V and J ends lost 5 bases and 7 bases, in that order; junction bases with no gene match: 10. CDR1 is SGHRS and CDR2 is YFSETQ in the germline V gene. CDR3 length equals 15 residues. The CDR3 protein is CASRLAGGHEGTQYF. Here the CDR3 DNA reads TGCGCCAGCAGGCTAGCGGGGGGTCACGAAGGGACCCAGTACTTC. The variable domain in full, with the rest retrieved from reference TRBV5-1 and TRBJ2-5, is KAGVTQTPRYLIKTRGQQVTLSCSPISGHRSVSWYQQTPGQGLQFLFEYFSETQRNKGNFPGRFSGRQFSNSRSEMNVSTLELGDSALYLCASRLAGGHEGTQYFGPGTRLLVL.

This sequence joins TRBV5-6 and TRBJ1-1, with 10 bases identical to TRBD1. J lost 5 bases, V lost 4 bases, and 8 bases had no gene match. CDR3 length equals 15 residues. Germline assignment: CDR1 SGHDT and CDR2 YYEEEE. This CDR3 reads CASSHRTGGRTEAFF. The CDR3 DNA reads as TGTGCCAGCAGCCATAGGACAGGGGGGAGAACTGAAGCTTTCTTT.

The rearrangement joins TRBV27 to TRBJ2-7; D remains unclear. The germline gives CDR1 MNHEY, CDR2 SMNVEV (reference sequence). V was clipped by 0 bases and J by 3 bases, with 6 bases between them. This CDR3 has 13 residues. This chain's CDR3 is CASSLSLDYEQYF. For the CDR3, the DNA is TGTGCCAGCAGTTTATCATTGGACTACGAGCAGTACTTC.

This sequence joins TRBV20-1 and TRBJ2-5; 9 nucleotides agree with TRBD2. CDR1 is DFQATT, CDR2 SNEGSKA, per germline (reference sequence). Trimming cost V 5 bases and J 4 bases; bases outside gene matches: 8. The CDR3 consists of 14 residues. The CDR3 DNA reads TGCAGTGCTCACAATAGCGGGGGAAGAGAGACCCAGTACTTC. Translated: CSAHNSGGRETQYF.

The V call is TRBV28, the J call TRBJ1-1, with D perhaps matching TRBD1 (5 bases). V was shortened by 5 bases and J by 5 bases, with 15 bases between the two germline ends. The CDR3 sequence is 14 residues long. Germline V gives CDR1 MDHEN, CDR2 SYDVKM. In DNA form, the CDR3 reads TGTGCCAGCAGTACCGGGCAGGGAGGGACTGAAGCTTTCTTT. This encodes CASSTGQGGTEAFF. The complete variable domain, with remaining parts taken from reference TRBV28 and TRBJ1-1, reads DVKVTQSSRYLVKRTGEKVFLECVQDMDHENMFWYRQDPGLGLRLIYFSYDVKMKEKGDIPEGYSVSREKKERFSLILESASTNQTSMYLCASSTGQGGTEAFFGQGTRLTVV.

The J gene is TRBJ2-7, the V gene TRBV7-2; TRBD1 matches at 7 bases. Judging by the DNA end, TRBJ2-1 fits better; the J call may be wrong. The length of the CDR3 is 14 residues. CDR1 and CDR2 from the germline V gene are SGHTA and FQGNSA. The CDR3 DNA reads TGTGCCAGCAGCTTTAGGGGGCTGACCAATGAGCAGTTCTTC. Encoded protein: CASSFRGLTNEQFF.

J is TRBJ2-1 and V is TRBV14; D ambiguous. CDR3 size: 13 residues. Germline assignment: CDR1 SGHDN and CDR2 FVKESK. V was clipped by 1 base and J by 9 bases, with 10 bases between them. In nucleotides, the CDR3 is TGTGCCAGCAGCCAAGTCCAACCCGCTGAGCAGTTCTTC. Protein product: CASSQVQPAEQFF.

This clonotype occurred a few times. The V call is TRBV4-2, the J call TRBJ2-6; D is unclear. CDR3 length equals 16 residues. The germline gives CDR1 LGHNA, CDR2 YNFKEQ. The germline V and J ends were trimmed by 3 bases and 0 bases, with 9 bases remaining between them. This CDR3 reads CASSHNADSGANVLTF. The CDR3 nucleotides read TGTGCCAGCAGCCATAACGCAGACTCTGGGGCCAACGTCCTGACTTTC.